Following are 19 T cell receptor beta chains from one sample sequenced in a study of cytomegalovirus exposure and HLA in healthy donors. PCR was performed using 60 Vbeta and 13 Jbeta primers. TCRdb keeps only in-frame clones here, not all; method: immunoSEQ multiplex PCR. The data contain approximately 190,000 clones, roughly 70% of them singletons. Sequenced material: PBMCs. These TCRs come from a man aged 40-49 years in good health and CMV-seropositive.

V is TRBV2 and J is TRBJ1-5; 7 positions match TRBD1. Germline lookup yields CDR1 SNHLY and CDR2 FYNNEI. With 5 bases clipped from V and 6 bases from J, the junction kept 10 bases outside the gene matches. The length of the CDR3 is 15 residues. The CDR3 sequence is CASSPVRGPGQPQHF. For the CDR3, the DNA is TGTGCCAGCAGTCCGGTGAGGGGGCCAGGTCAGCCCCAGCATTTT.

This chain links TRBV6-5 with TRBJ1-2, with 7 nucleotides matching TRBD1. Germline V CDR1 and CDR2: MNHEY, SVGAGI. The V and J ends lost 5 bases and 7 bases, in that order; junction bases with no gene match: 13. CDR3 length equals 15 residues. CDR3 coding DNA: TGTGCCAGCAGTAGCCACAGGGGAGGAAGGGGTGGCTACACCTTC. Encoded protein: CASSSHRGGRGGYTF.

The rearrangement links TRBV11-3 to TRBJ2-3; 10 nucleotides agree with TRBD2. Per the germline V gene, CDR1 is SGHNT and CDR2 is YENEEA. Trimming cost V 4 bases and J 4 bases; bases outside gene matches: 14. CDR3 length equals 18 residues. The CDR3 nucleotides read TGTGCCAGCAGCTCCCGAGGGATGAGCGGGGGGGCGGCAGATACGCAGTATTTT. Its translation: CASSSRGMSGGAADTQYF.

This chain links TRBV30 with TRBJ2-3, with a weak D call TRBD2 (6 bases). Trimming shortened V by 4 bases and J by 1 base, and 18 bases separated the two germline ends. Per germline, CDR1 GTSNPN and CDR2 SVGIG (reference sequence). This CDR3 region has 16 residues. The CDR3 region is CAWNKTASERTDTQYF. Here the CDR3 DNA reads TGTGCCTGGAATAAAACCGCTAGCGAGCGCACAGATACGCAGTATTTT.

V gene TRBV6-1 combines with J gene TRBJ1-6; D is undetermined. Trimming left V 6 bases short and J 8 bases short, with 14 bases between. Germline values: CDR1 MNHNS, CDR2 SASEGT. The CDR3 spans 14 residues. CDR3 protein: CASRRSGGDSPLHF. DNA for the CDR3: TGTGCCAGCAGACGGTCGGGTGGTGATTCACCCCTCCACTTT.

This clone was found a few times. This chain uses TRBV6-1 with TRBJ2-2, with 7 bases identical to TRBD1. Germline V CDR1 and CDR2: MNHNS, SASEGT. The CDR3 is made up of 15 amino acids. The V gene end was trimmed by 5 bases and the J gene end by 5 bases; junction bases not matched to a gene: 8. CDR3 DNA: TGTGCCAGCAGTAAGGACAGGATAACTACCGGGGAGCTGTTTTTT. Amino acid sequence: CASSKDRITTGELFF.

The V call is TRBV18, the J call TRBJ2-3; possibly TRBD1 for D (6 bases). This CDR3 has 16 residues. Trimming removed 9 bases from V and 1 base from J, with 20 bases in between. Germline V CDR1 and CDR2: KGHSH, LQKENI. Here the CDR3 DNA reads TGTGCCAGTAGGGCCCCGGGACAAGGGGGCACAGATACGCAGTATTTT. Residues: CASRAPGQGGTDTQYF.

The count of this clone is one. The CDR3 nucleotides read TGTGCCAGCAAAACTGTCCCGTTGGCAGGTTCTAATCAGCCCCAGCATTTT. It yields the protein CASKTVPLAGSNQPQHF. The rearrangement uses TRBV28 and TRBJ1-5; D uncertain. Deletions cut 7 bases from V and 4 bases from J, with 23 bases between. The CDR3 totals 17 residues. Germline V lookup: CDR1 MDHEN, CDR2 SYDVKM.

The V call is TRBV28, the J call TRBJ1-5, with TRBD1 matching 8 bases. V shed 6 bases and J 5 bases; nucleotides not matched to a gene: 12. Germline V gene data show CDR1 as MDHEN and CDR2 as SYDVKM. The CDR3 sequence is 16 residues long. The DNA for the CDR3 is TGTGCCAGCAGCACCGGGGCCAGGGGGCGGTATCAGCCCCAGCATTTT. It is translated as CASSTGARGRYQPQHF.

The V call is TRBV12-2, the J call TRBJ1-1; TRBD1, the table's D call, lacks a check against the DNA. TRBV12-2 is deemed a pseudogene. The CDR3 length is 17 residues. The DNA of the CDR3 is TGTGCAAGTCGCTTCGTTCCACACAGGGACGGGAACACTGAAGCTTTCTTT. This encodes CASRFVPHRDGNTEAFF.

The chain joins TRBV11-2 to TRBJ2-5; 9 bases line up with TRBD2. J was trimmed by 4 bases and V by 6 bases; bases with no gene match: 9. Germline V gene sequence: CDR1 SGHAT, CDR2 FQNNGV. The CDR3 is made up of 15 amino acids. CDR3 in amino acids: CASSSLAGVGETQYF. In DNA form, the CDR3 reads TGTGCCAGCAGTTCATTAGCGGGGGTGGGAGAGACCCAGTACTTC.

The V call is TRBV7-9, the J call TRBJ2-3; no firm D call. This CDR3 is built from 12 residues. The V and J ends lost 2 bases and 4 bases respectively, with 4 bases between them. CDR1 and CDR2 (germline): SEHNR, FQNEAQ (reference sequence). DNA of the CDR3: TGTGCCAGCAGCTTAACGGCAGATACGCAGTATTTT. Translating gives CASSLTADTQYF.

V and J are TRBV6-5 and TRBJ2-2, with a weak D call TRBD1 (6 bases). CDR1 and CDR2 from the germline V gene are MNHEY and SVGAGI. The germline V and J ends were trimmed by 4 bases and 1 base, with 13 bases remaining between them. CDR3 length: 16 residues. The CDR3 nucleotides read TGTGCCAGCAGTTCGAAGGGACATAAGAACACCGGGGAGCTGTTTTTT. This gives the protein CASSSKGHKNTGELFF.

This clone was counted a single time. V is TRBV6-1 and J is TRBJ1-4; no reliable D call. This CDR3 region has 14 residues. Trimming pared 3 bases from V and 6 bases from J, leaving 11 bases between. The V gene's germline CDR1 is MNHNS and CDR2 SASEGT. In DNA, the CDR3 is TGTGCCAGCAGTGAGTCCAGCGGTTATGAAAAACTGTTTTTT. As protein: CASSESSGYEKLFF.

This clone was found a few times. V usage is TRBV18 and J usage is TRBJ1-1; D remains ambiguous. The CDR3 sequence is 14 residues long. V shed 6 bases and J shed 1 base, with 12 bases lying between them. Germline V gene lookup returns CDR1 KGHSH and CDR2 LQKENI. CDR3 bases: TGTGCCAGCTCTGTTACCCAACAGAACACTGAAGCTTTCTTT. Protein product: CASSVTQQNTEAFF.

The chain recombines TRBV7-3 with TRBJ2-1, with 7 bases lining up with TRBD1. CDR3 size: 18 residues. Germline V gives CDR1 SGHTA, CDR2 FQGTGA. V trimming: 1 base; J trimming: 2 bases; junction bases outside the gene matches: 11. CDR3 loop: CASSLNPTGVPPYNEQFF. CDR3 DNA: TGTGCCAGCAGCTTAAACCCAACAGGGGTCCCGCCCTACAATGAGCAGTTCTTC.

In the case of this clone: One junction end disagrees with the germline gene, perhaps due to a read error. The chain recombines TRBV5-1 with TRBJ2-3, with D unclear. Germline V CDR1 and CDR2: SGHRS, YFSETQ. CDR3 length: 14 residues. The CDR3 sequence is CAGSLGGSTDTQYF. The CDR3 DNA reads TGCGCCGGCAGCTTGGGCGGCAGCACAGATACGCAGTATTTT.

The V and J genes are TRBV7-9 and TRBJ1-3, with TRBD1 as a possible D gene (6 bases). Between the trimmed V and J ends, which lost 1 base and 1 base, there was a span of 14 bases. The CDR3 is 17 amino acids. The V gene's germline CDR1 is SEHNR and CDR2 FQNEAQ (reference sequence). CDR3 region: CASSLGAGVRSGNTIYF. CDR3 bases: TGTGCCAGCAGCTTAGGTGCAGGGGTAAGGTCTGGAAACACCATATATTTT. The complete variable domain, with remaining parts taken from reference TRBV7-9 and TRBJ1-3, reads DTGVSQNPRHKITKRGQNVTFRCDPISEHNRLYWYRQTLGQGPEFLTYFQNEAQLEKSRLLSDRFSAERPKGSFSTLEIQRTEQGDSAMYLCASSLGAGVRSGNTIYFGEGSWLTVV.

By share, this clone ranks as medium-sized. The chain combines TRBV23-1 with TRBJ2-7, with unresolved D. TRBV23-1 is placed among ORFs of uncertain function. V gave up 2 bases and J gave up 5 bases, with 16 bases separating them. The CDR3 contains 15 residues. CDR3: CASSQPVKRSHEQYF. The CDR3 DNA reads as TGCGCCAGCAGTCAACCGGTTAAGAGGAGCCACGAGCAGTACTTC.